A selection of T cell receptor beta chains follows, all from one sample in a study of spatial heterogeneity in lung cancer. In TCRdb, the 5' RACE reads were re-called with MiXCR into one record per CDR3 protein. The sample includes some 120,000 distinct CDR3 sequences, 9% to 15% of them seen just once. Sequenced here: PBMCs, sampled at follow-up. These receptors all come from a male donor with early-stage non-small cell lung cancer. CDR3s include the opening cysteine and the closing phenylalanine or tryptophan. Fields, in order: D gene, clone size, V gene, J gene, CDR3 protein, CDR3 DNA. D genes are given only for firm matches. Expanded clones are given a class, and other clones once, few, many or no size at all.

TRBD2	many	TRBV28	TRBJ2-7	CASSLGGGPSSYEQYF	TGTGCCAGCAGTCTCGGGGGGGGCCCCAGCTCCTACGAGCAGTACTTC
TRBD2	NA	TRBV6-1	TRBJ2-7	CASMWAPGRSDEQYF	TGTGCCAGTATGTGGGCCCCCGGGAGGAGCGACGAGCAGTACTTC
NA	NA	TRBV10-3	TRBJ2-3	CAISEMPGDGTQYF	TGTGCCATCAGTGAGATGCCAGGGGATGGAACGCAGTATTTT
TRBD1	NA	TRBV20-1	TRBJ1-2	CSARDPTGYGYTF	TGCAGTGCTAGAGATCCGACAGGGTATGGCTACACCTTC
NA	few	TRBV20-1	TRBJ1-5	CSAVGLSGNQPQHF	TGCAGTGCGGTTGGGTTGTCTGGCAATCAGCCCCAGCATTTT
NA	NA	TRBV6-5	TRBJ1-1	CVSSYFTIQGNTEAFF	TGTGTCAGCAGTTACTTTACCATACAGGGGAACACTGAAGCTTTCTTT
TRBD1	many	TRBV7-9	TRBJ2-5	CASRRDRGRETQYF	TGTGCCAGCAGAAGGGACAGGGGGCGAGAGACCCAGTACTTC
NA	few	TRBV24-1	TRBJ2-7	CATSDSLRGAYEQYF	TGTGCCACCAGTGATTCCCTCAGGGGAGCTTACGAGCAGTACTTC
NA	few	TRBV15	TRBJ1-1	CATSRDRRGTEAFF	TGTGCCACCAGCAGAGATCGGAGGGGCACTGAAGCTTTCTTT
TRBD2	NA	TRBV18	TRBJ2-1	CASSPPGLASSYNEQFF	TGTGCCAGCTCACCGCCGGGACTAGCGAGCTCCTACAATGAGCAGTTCTTC
NA	many	TRBV6-5	TRBJ2-5	CATSPWDNWGETQYF	TGTGCCACCTCCCCATGGGATAACTGGGGGGAGACCCAGTACTTC
TRBD1	few	TRBV15	TRBJ2-1	CATSRGDSLGNEQFF	TGTGCCACCAGCAGAGGGGACAGCCTGGGCAATGAGCAGTTCTTC
TRBD2	NA	TRBV11-3	TRBJ2-3	CASSPRLAGGVTDTQYF	TGTGCCAGCAGCCCCCGACTAGCGGGGGGTGTCACAGATACGCAGTATTTT
TRBD1	NA	TRBV24-1	TRBJ2-7	CATSAVLAGGVYEQYF	TGTGCCACCAGTGCGGTCCTGGCAGGGGGAGTTTACGAGCAGTACTTC
NA	many	TRBV29-1	TRBJ2-7	CSVGEGDSYEQYF	TGCAGCGTCGGAGAGGGGGACTCCTACGAGCAGTACTTC
NA	many	TRBV4-2	TRBJ1-1	CASSPFANTEAFF	TGTGCCAGCAGCCCGTTCGCAAACACTGAAGCTTTCTTT
NA	NA	TRBV5-1	TRBJ2-7	CASSNGGLNSYEQYF	TGCGCCAGCAGCAATGGGGGACTCAACTCCTACGAGCAGTACTTC
NA	NA	TRBV6-1	TRBJ1-2	CASSRTDNGYTF	TGTGCCAGCAGCCGGACAGATAATGGCTACACCTTC
TRBD2	many	TRBV28	TRBJ2-1	CATGGGWTQRSSYNEQFF	TGTGCCACGGGGGGGGGCTGGACTCAGAGGAGCTCCTACAATGAGCAGTTCTTC
NA	NA	TRBV12-3/TRBV12-4	TRBJ2-1	CASSLDTNEQFF	TGTGCCAGCAGTTTAGATACGAATGAGCAGTTCTTC
NA	few	TRBV2	TRBJ1-6	CASSGSGTAGNSPLHF	TGTGCCAGCAGTGGGTCCGGGACGGCCGGTAATTCACCCCTCCACTTT
TRBD1	many	TRBV6-2/TRBV6-3	TRBJ2-1	CASSSDRGSYNEQFF	TGTGCCAGCAGTTCTGACAGGGGCTCCTACAATGAGCAGTTCTTC
TRBD2	many	TRBV6-2/TRBV6-3	TRBJ2-7	CASPTRREAGAYEQYF	TGTGCCAGTCCTACCCGCCGGGAAGCGGGGGCTTACGAGCAGTACTTC
NA	many	TRBV20-1	TRBJ1-2	CSARDLEKGTYGYTF	TGCAGTGCTAGAGATTTGGAAAAGGGAACGTATGGCTACACCTTC
TRBD1	NA	TRBV7-9	TRBJ1-5	CASSADRVGNQPQHF	TGTGCCAGCAGCGCTGACAGGGTTGGCAATCAGCCCCAGCATTTT
NA	NA	TRBV23-1	TRBJ1-1	CASSLKVGVGVSNTEAFF	TGCGCCAGCAGCCTTAAAGTAGGGGTAGGGGTTTCGAACACTGAAGCTTTCTTT
NA	NA	TRBV6-2/TRBV6-3	TRBJ1-2	CASSPLAGAALLYGYTF	TGTGCCAGCAGCCCCCTCGCGGGGGCGGCTCTGCTCTACGGCTACACCTTC
NA	NA	TRBV29-1	TRBJ2-6	CSVEDRSSGANVLTF	TGCAGCGTTGAAGATCGGAGCTCTGGGGCCAACGTCCTGACTTTC
NA	NA	TRBV20-1	TRBJ2-3	CSARPSTDTQYF	TGCAGTGCTAGACCTAGCACAGATACGCAGTATTTT
NA	NA	TRBV11-2	TRBJ1-3	CASSPRPEAGNTIYF	TGTGCCAGCAGCCCCCGGCCCGAAGCTGGAAACACCATATATTTT
TRBD1	NA	TRBV20-1	TRBJ2-7	CSARPPGQGREQYF	TGCAGTGCTAGACCCCCGGGACAGGGGCGAGAGCAGTACTTC
TRBD2	NA	TRBV6-5	TRBJ2-1	CASSSSGLVSYNEQFF	TGTGCCAGCAGTTCTTCCGGACTAGTAAGCTACAATGAGCAGTTCTTC
NA	few	TRBV28	TRBJ1-5	CASSIFTPQPQHF	TGTGCCAGCAGTATTTTTACTCCGCAGCCCCAGCATTTT
NA	many	TRBV4-1	TRBJ1-2	CASSRGRARGVKDYGYTF	TGCGCCAGCAGCCGTGGCCGGGCCAGGGGAGTCAAGGACTATGGCTACACCTTC
NA	many	TRBV28	TRBJ2-3	CASSSSTIRESTQYF	TGTGCCAGCAGTTCCTCTACTATCAGGGAGTCTACGCAGTATTTT
TRBD1	few	TRBV4-1	TRBJ1-5	CASSQTGKGNQPQHF	TGCGCCAGCAGCCAGACAGGGAAGGGGAACCAGCCCCAGCATTTT
TRBD1	NA	TRBV20-1	TRBJ1-5	CSARDPTGSQPQHF	TGCAGTGCTAGAGACCCGACAGGGTCACAGCCCCAGCATTTT
NA	NA	TRBV6-5	TRBJ2-3	CASSYSVSFRDTQYF	TGTGCCAGCAGTTACTCGGTGTCTTTTAGGGATACGCAGTATTTT
TRBD1	many	TRBV29-1	TRBJ1-2	CSVGTGGGGYTF	TGCAGCGTTGGTACAGGGGGAGGTGGCTACACCTTC
NA	NA	TRBV6-5	TRBJ2-5	CASSYQERSETQYF	TGTGCCAGCAGTTATCAGGAGAGGAGCGAGACCCAGTACTTC
NA	many	TRBV4-3	TRBJ2-1	CASSQDWQGTYNEQFF	TGCGCCAGCAGCCAAGATTGGCAGGGGACCTACAATGAGCAGTTCTTC
TRBD2	NA	TRBV4-1	TRBJ2-1	CASSLLAGINNEQFF	TGCGCCAGCAGCCTCCTAGCGGGGATTAACAATGAGCAGTTCTTC
NA	few	TRBV3-1	TRBJ1-3	CASMKGSSGNTIYF	TGTGCCAGCATGAAGGGAAGCTCTGGAAACACCATATATTTT
NA	NA	TRBV7-8	TRBJ1-4	CASSLGTAATNEKLFF	TGTGCCAGCAGCTTAGGGACAGCCGCAACTAATGAAAAACTGTTTTTT
TRBD1	few	TRBV18	TRBJ2-7	CASSPPGQGPHEQYF	TGTGCCAGCTCACCTCCGGGACAGGGGCCTCACGAGCAGTACTTC
TRBD1	NA	TRBV9	TRBJ2-4	CASSAHRGPNIQYF	TGTGCCAGCAGCGCCCACAGGGGCCCAAACATTCAGTACTTC
TRBD1	few	TRBV24-1	TRBJ1-1	CATRDRGNTEAFF	TGTGCCACCAGGGACAGGGGTAACACTGAAGCTTTCTTT
NA	many	TRBV9	TRBJ2-1	CASSVDQGLRRNEQFF	TGTGCCAGCAGCGTAGATCAGGGCCTTAGGAGGAATGAGCAGTTCTTC
TRBD1	many	TRBV24-1	TRBJ2-1	CATSDYRGRDNEQFF	TGTGCCACCAGTGATTACAGGGGGCGGGACAATGAGCAGTTCTTC
NA	NA	TRBV6-5	TRBJ2-7	CASRPDIPTGEQYF	TGTGCCAGCAGACCCGATATACCGACCGGCGAGCAGTACTTC
NA	NA	TRBV6-1	TRBJ2-3	CASSEFKGWDTQYF	TGTGCCAGCAGTGAATTTAAGGGGTGGGATACGCAGTATTTT
NA	few	TRBV6-2/TRBV6-3	TRBJ2-7	CASSGSGHPSSYEQYF	TGTGCCAGCAGTGGATCCGGACATCCGAGCTCCTACGAGCAGTACTTC
NA	NA	TRBV7-9	TRBJ2-3	CASTLTDTQYF	TGTGCCAGCACCCTCACAGATACGCAGTATTTT
NA	many	TRBV20-1	TRBJ1-1	CSAWNSLNTEAFF	TGCAGTGCCTGGAACAGCCTGAACACTGAAGCTTTCTTT
TRBD2	few	TRBV11-1	TRBJ2-1	CASSLAPAGGQNEQFF	TGTGCCAGCAGCTTAGCGCCGGCGGGGGGGCAAAATGAGCAGTTCTTC
NA	few	TRBV5-1	TRBJ2-5	CASNRVQKGETQYF	TGCGCCAGCAACAGGGTGCAAAAAGGAGAGACCCAGTACTTC
TRBD2	many	TRBV29-1	TRBJ2-5	CSVSSGGETQYF	TGCAGCGTTAGCAGCGGGGGAGAGACCCAGTACTTC